This entry concerns a single T cell receptor (beta chain). Its antigen is as yet unknown. This specimen comes from a study of vaccination effects on CD4 cells after COVID-19. The protocol was immunoSEQ multiplex PCR, while the TCRdb copy is restricted to in-frame clones and leaves out a portion. Of 70,000 to 75,000 clones listed, more than 70% are singletons. This CDR3 comprises 15 residues. V was pared by 2 bases and J by 1 base, with 12 bases between. CDR1 is SGDLS, CDR2 YYNGEE, per germline. Findings and caveats of the study: Clones from infection and from vaccination both contracted markedly late after vaccination.

A 10-day culture period preceded the isolation of CD4+ T cells. The source was CD4+ T cells from PBMCs cultured without peptide, collected before COVID-19 vaccination. This TCR was recovered from a human donor who received a COVID-19 vaccine. This chain connects TRBV9 to TRBJ1-1, with no clear D. The CDR3 loop is CASSVDQNGNTEAFF. In nucleotides, the CDR3 is TGTGCCAGCAGCGTTGACCAAAATGGGAACACTGAAGCTTTCTTT.